The source of this TCR beta chain is a study of OX40 agonist ivuxolimab in advanced cancers. Study summary: Earlier anti-PD-1, anti-PD-L1 or anti-CTLA-4 therapy was permitted; about 39% had received some.

Trimming left V 2 bases short and J 5 bases short, with 9 bases between. Germline values: CDR1 MNHNS, CDR2 SASEGT. CDR3 length: 14 residues. Systemic immunosuppression or autoimmune disease history was grounds to exclude patients. Libraries were prepared by immunoSEQ multiplex PCR; TCRdb keeps only in-frame clonotypes and omits some of them. The repertoire holds tens of thousands of clones, with more than 70% as singletons. The source of this sequence is an adult with an advanced solid tumor such as melanoma, head and neck, liver or kidney cancer. This rearrangement joins TRBV6-1 to TRBJ2-2; D is undetermined. This sample comprised CD4+ or CD8+ T cells sorted from blood, obtained in a trial of the OX40 agonist ivuxolimab. The chain's CDR3 is CASSERYETGELFF. In DNA form, the CDR3 reads TGTGCCAGCAGTGAACGGTATGAAACCGGGGAGCTGTTTTTT.